This T cell receptor beta chain was obtained from a study of shared T cell receptors in the human thymus. TCRdb's table, derived via immunoSEQ multiplex PCR, lists solely in-frame clones and lacks some. Of over 350,000 clones in the sample, 95% were seen once. V dropped 2 bases and J dropped 4; count of bases not matched to a gene: 9. The length of the CDR3 is 16 residues. The germline V gene encodes CDR1 LNHDA and CDR2 SQIVND (reference sequence). The chain carries TRBV19 and TRBJ2-3, with 7 bases matching TRBD2. Sequencing was done on a sample of thymocytes. The sequence was obtained from a human donor. CDR3 residues: CASSIIGGSRADTQYF. For the CDR3, the DNA is TGTGCCAGTAGTATAATTGGCGGGAGTAGGGCAGATACGCAGTATTTT.